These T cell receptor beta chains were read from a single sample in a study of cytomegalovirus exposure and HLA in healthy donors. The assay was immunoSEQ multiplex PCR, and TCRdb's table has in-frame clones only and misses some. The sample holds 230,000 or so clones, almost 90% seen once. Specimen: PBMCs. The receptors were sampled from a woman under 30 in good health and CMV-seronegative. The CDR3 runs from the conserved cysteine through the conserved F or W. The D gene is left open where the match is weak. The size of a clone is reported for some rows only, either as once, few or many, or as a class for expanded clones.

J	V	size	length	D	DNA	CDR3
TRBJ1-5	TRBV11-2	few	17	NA	TGTGCCAGCAGCCGTACCACAGGGCACCAGGCAAATCAGCCCCAGCATTTT	CASSRTTGHQANQPQHF
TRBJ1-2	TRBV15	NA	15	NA	TGTGCCACCAGCAGAGATAGGCGGGCCCTTGGGGTTAACACCTTC	CATSRDRRALGVNTF
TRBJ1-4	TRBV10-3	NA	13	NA	TGTGCCATCAGGGGGGGTTCTAATGAAAAACTGTTTTTT	CAIRGGSNEKLFF
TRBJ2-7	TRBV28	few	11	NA	TGTGCCAGCAGTTCGACTTACGAGCAGTACTTC	CASSSTYEQYF
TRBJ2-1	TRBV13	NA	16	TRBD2	TGTGCCAGCAGCTTAGTGAGCGGGACCTCCTACAATGAGCAGTTCTTC	CASSLVSGTSYNEQFF
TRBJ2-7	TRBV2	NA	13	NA	TGTGCCAGCTCTGAGGAGGTCCCCTACGAGCAGTACTTC	CASSEEVPYEQYF
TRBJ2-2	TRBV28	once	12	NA	TGTGCCAGCAGGTTCGTAGCCGGGGAGCTGTTTTTT	CASRFVAGELFF
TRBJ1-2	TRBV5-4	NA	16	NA	TGTGCCAGCAGCTTGTCGGGACTGAAAGCTAACTATGGCTACACCTTC	CASSLSGLKANYGYTF
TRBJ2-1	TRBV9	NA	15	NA	TGTGCCAGCAGCGCCCGCGGGAACTCCTACAATGAGCAGTTCTTC	CASSARGNSYNEQFF
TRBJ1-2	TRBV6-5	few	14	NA	TGTGCCAGTTCTCCAGGGTTTCGGAACTATGGCTACACCTTC	CASSPGFRNYGYTF
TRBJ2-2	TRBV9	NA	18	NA	TGTGCCAGCAGCGTAGCCTCAAGGGGCAGGGTGGAGACCGGGGAGCTGTTTTTT	CASSVASRGRVETGELFF
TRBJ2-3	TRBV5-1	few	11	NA	TGCGCCAGCCGAGAAGCAGATACGCAGTATTTT	CASREADTQYF
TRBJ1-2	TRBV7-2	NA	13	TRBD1	TGTGCCAGCAGCTCGGGACAGGGACTTGGCTACACCTTC	CASSSGQGLGYTF
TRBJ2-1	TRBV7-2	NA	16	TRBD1	TGTGCCAGCAGCTTAGACGGCGGGACAGGGGGTAATGAGCAGTTCTTC	CASSLDGGTGGNEQFF